The 28 T cell receptor beta chains listed next were all sequenced from one sample in a study of CD8+ T cells in alopecia areata. Documented treatment: oral pan-JAK inhibitor, 5-10 mg twice daily. Sequencing templates came from extracted RNA that was reverse transcribed into cDNA. Libraries were prepared by immunoSEQ multiplex PCR; TCRdb keeps only in-frame clonotypes and omits some of them. The sample has 150,000 to 200,000 clones; around 60% are singletons. Sequenced here: CD4+ T cells sorted from blood, sampled at week 4, from a patient treated with tofacitinib. These receptors originate from a human donor with alopecia areata.

The CDR3 nucleotides are TGCAGCGTTGAAGTAGTGGGCAGGGATAATGAAAAACTGTTTTTT. Encoded protein: CSVEVVGRDNEKLFF. The V gene is TRBV29-1, the J gene TRBJ1-4, with D perhaps matching TRBD1 (5 bases). This CDR3 spans 15 amino acids. The V and J ends lost 1 base and 4 bases respectively, with 13 bases between them. From germline, CDR1 is SQVTM and CDR2 ANQGSEA.

The chain links TRBV27 to TRBJ1-1; no clear D. Germline CDR1 reads MNHEY; CDR2 reads SMNVEV (reference sequence). This CDR3 is 15 amino acids long. V was clipped by 3 bases and J by 0 bases, with 11 bases between them. The CDR3 DNA sequence: TGTGCCAGCAGTTTCAGGCGGTTGATGAACACTGAAGCTTTCTTT. Residues: CASSFRRLMNTEAFF.

The chain employs TRBV4-1 and TRBJ2-5; 11 bases match TRBD1. V dropped 1 base and J dropped 8; count of bases not matched to a gene: 6. This CDR3 has 15 residues. Per germline, CDR1 MGHRA and CDR2 YSYEKL. The CDR3 nucleotides read TGCGCCAGCAGCCAAGGCCCGGGACAGGGGGTTACCCAGTACTTC. Translating gives CASSQGPGQGVTQYF.

Comments on this clone: Its ends do not fully match the called genes, so a read error is possible. The genes are TRBV29-1 and TRBJ2-5; a possible D gene is TRBD2 (6 bases). The CDR3 runs to 13 residues. Germline assignment: CDR1 SQVTM and CDR2 ANQGSEA. In DNA form, the CDR3 reads TGCAGCGTTGAAGAGGGAGGAGGAGAGACCCAATACTTC. Its translation is CSVEEGGGETQYF. Complete variable domain (other parts from reference TRBV29-1 and TRBJ2-5): SAVISQKPSRDICQRGTSLTIQCQVDSQVTMMFWYRQQPGQSLTLIATANQGSEATYESGFVIDKFPISRPNLTFSTLTVSNMSPEDSSIYLCSVEEGGGETQYFGPGTRLLVL.

The table lists this clone with a few counts. The V gene is TRBV21-1, the J gene TRBJ1-1. TRBV21-1 is a recognized pseudogene. This CDR3 is built from 13 residues. CDR3 loop: CASSKLKNTEAFF. The CDR3 nucleotides read TGTGCCAGCAGCAAACTTAAGAACACTGAAGCTTTCTTT.

The chain links TRBV9 to TRBJ1-5; 7 bases agree with TRBD1. This CDR3 is 14 amino acids long. Germline values: CDR1 SGDLS, CDR2 YYNGEE. The V segment lost 3 bases and the J segment 3 bases; nucleotides outside the gene matches: 3. CDR3 sequence (DNA): TGTGCCAGCAGCGCGACAGGGTCCAATCAGCCCCAGCATTTT. As protein: CASSATGSNQPQHF.

The table lists this clone with a few counts. Other DNA sequences within the sample encode an identical CDR3. The genes are TRBV29-1 and TRBJ2-3; TRBD2 agrees at 9 bases. The CDR3 sequence is 13 residues long. CDR1 and CDR2 (germline): SQVTM, ANQGSEA. The V segment lost 5 bases and the J segment 1 base; nucleotides outside the gene matches: 1. CDR3 protein: CSVRTSGTDTQYF. The CDR3 DNA is TGCAGCGTTAGGACTAGCGGCACAGATACGCAGTATTTT.

This rearrangement joins TRBV9 to TRBJ2-5; TRBD2 matches at 7 bases. Germline CDR1 is SGDLS and CDR2 is YYNGEE. The CDR3 covers 15 residues. With 3 bases clipped from V and 1 base from J, the junction kept 6 bases outside the gene matches. CDR3 loop: CASSANVAGQETQYF. For the CDR3, the DNA is TGTGCCAGCAGCGCCAACGTAGCGGGCCAAGAGACCCAGTACTTC.

The genes are TRBV28 and TRBJ2-7, with no clear D. Germline V gene data show CDR1 as MDHEN and CDR2 as SYDVKM. V was clipped by 7 bases and J by 2 bases, with 18 bases between them. CDR3 length: 15 amino acids. The CDR3 region is CASTPPSPTPYEQYF. The DNA of the CDR3 is TGTGCCAGCACTCCCCCGTCCCCAACTCCCTACGAGCAGTACTTC.

The rearrangement links TRBV30 to TRBJ1-4, with D uncertain. V dropped 3 bases and J dropped 5 bases, with 10 bases sitting between them. Per the germline V gene, CDR1 is GTSNPN and CDR2 is SVGIG (reference sequence). The CDR3 consists of 13 residues. CDR3 amino acids: CAWRRRPNEKLFF. CDR3 bases: TGTGCCTGGAGACGTCGACCGAATGAAAAACTGTTTTTT.

This clone was picked up a small number of times. The genes are TRBV28 and TRBJ2-7; the D gene is possibly TRBD1 (6 bases). Germline V gene data show CDR1 as MDHEN and CDR2 as SYDVKM. The ends were cut back, 6 bases at V and 2 bases at J, with 14 bases in the middle. This CDR3 contains 14 residues. DNA for the CDR3: TGTGCCAGCAGCCTGACAGGAGGCCCCTACGAGCAGTACTTC. It codes for CASSLTGGPYEQYF.

This chain connects TRBV5-1 to TRBJ2-5; 9 nucleotides match TRBD2. The CDR3 is made up of 15 amino acids. Trimming cost V 3 bases and J 1 base; bases outside gene matches: 4. Per the germline V gene, CDR1 is SGHRS and CDR2 is YFSETQ. The CDR3 loop is CASSSSGARQETQYF. The CDR3 bases are TGCGCCAGCAGCTCTAGCGGGGCCCGCCAAGAGACCCAGTACTTC.

The V gene is TRBV23-1, the J gene TRBJ2-5; maybe TRBD1 (5 bases). TRBV23-1 qualifies as an ORF whose function is uncertain. The CDR3 is 14 residues long. Trimming pared 4 bases from V and 2 bases from J, leaving 11 bases between. CDR3 protein: CASSRRTPQETQYF. In nucleotides, the CDR3 is TGCGCCAGCAGTCGACGGACACCACAAGAGACCCAGTACTTC.

This clone was observed a handful of times. V and J are TRBV27 and TRBJ1-5; D gene uncertain. Germline V gene lookup returns CDR1 MNHEY and CDR2 SMNVEV (reference sequence). The V and J ends lost 3 bases and 4 bases respectively, with 7 bases between them. This CDR3 contains 13 residues. The CDR3 reads CASSLAGNQPQHF. The DNA of the CDR3 is TGTGCCAGCAGTTTGGCGGGGAATCAGCCCCAGCATTTT.

V is TRBV30 and J is TRBJ1-3; D is undetermined. With 8 bases removed from V and 4 bases from J, the gap between germline ends came to 12 bases. The CDR3 length is 12 residues. Germline loops: CDR1 GTSNPN, CDR2 SVGIG (reference sequence). The CDR3 sequence is CALKVSGNTIYF. Written as DNA, the CDR3 is TGTGCCCTCAAGGTCTCCGGAAACACCATATATTTT.

The table lists this clone with a few counts. The V gene is TRBV9, the J gene TRBJ2-3, with 12 positions matching TRBD2. The CDR3 runs 15 residues. Germline V gene sequence: CDR1 SGDLS, CDR2 YYNGEE. Trimming at V came to 0 bases and at J to 7 bases, leaving 3 bases not matched to a gene. The CDR3 loop is CASSVGTSGAHTQYF. The DNA for the CDR3 is TGTGCCAGCAGCGTAGGGACTAGCGGGGCACATACGCAGTATTTT.

This rearrangement joins TRBV5-6 to TRBJ1-4; perhaps TRBD1 as D (6 bases). The CDR3 is made up of 15 amino acids. V lost 4 bases and J 11 bases, leaving 21 bases between the germline ends. Germline-derived CDR1 and CDR2 are SGHDT and YYEEEE. The CDR3 DNA is TGTGCCAGCAGCCACGACACTCAGGGGAATCGGAAACTGTTTTTT. Its protein is CASSHDTQGNRKLFF.

This sequence joins TRBV30 and TRBJ2-1; 13 nucleotides agree with TRBD2. Germline V gene lookup returns CDR1 GTSNPN and CDR2 SVGIG (reference sequence). The V gene end was trimmed by 3 bases and the J gene end by 15 bases; junction bases not matched to a gene: 17. This CDR3 spans 16 amino acids. CDR3 region: CAWRSKGAWTSGGLFF. Written as DNA, the CDR3 is TGTGCCTGGAGAAGTAAGGGCGCATGGACTAGCGGGGGTCTGTTCTTC.

This chain uses TRBV6-6 with TRBJ1-1, with 7 bases aligning to TRBD1. Looked up from germline, CDR1 is MNHNY and CDR2 is SVGAGI (reference sequence). Trimming took 3 bases from V and 3 from J; bases not matched to a gene: 7. The length of the CDR3 is 15 residues. The CDR3, as DNA: TGTGCCAGCAGTTATTCGACAGGGATGGACACTGAAGCTTTCTTT. This sequence encodes CASSYSTGMDTEAFF.

This clone was counted between two and nine times. The V and J genes are TRBV28 and TRBJ1-6, with a tentative D call TRBD1 (6 bases). The CDR3 consists of 12 residues. Germline V gene data show CDR1 as MDHEN and CDR2 as SYDVKM. Between the trimmed V and J ends, which lost 5 bases and 14 bases, there was a span of 13 bases. The CDR3 DNA reads TGTGCCAGCAGTCCCCGGACAGATACCCTCCACTTT. Its translation is CASSPRTDTLHF.

The V call is TRBV7-2, the J call TRBJ1-2; possibly TRBD1 for D (5 bases). The CDR3 runs to 14 residues. Trimming stripped 2 bases from V and 3 bases from J, with 10 bases between. The germline CDR1 and CDR2 sequences are SGHTA and FQGNSA. CDR3 region: CASSLSGTDYGYTF. The CDR3 DNA is TGTGCCAGCAGCTTATCCGGGACGGACTATGGCTACACCTTC.

About this clone: The junction departs from the called germline gene at one end, perhaps through a read error. The chain couples TRBV5-1 to TRBJ1-1, with D hard to call. The CDR3 is made up of 12 amino acids. Per the germline V gene, CDR1 is SGHRS and CDR2 is YFSETQ. The CDR3 DNA reads as TGCGCCAGCAGCTTGGTCGGAGATGTGAAGCTCTTT. Protein: CASSLVGDVKLF.

The chain recombines TRBV18 with TRBJ2-1; D gene ambiguous. Germline assignment: CDR1 KGHSH and CDR2 LQKENI. The CDR3 sequence is 12 residues long. V was clipped by 1 base and J by 4 bases, with 2 bases between them. This chain's CDR3 is CASSPLYNEQFF. The CDR3 bases are TGTGCCAGCTCACCACTGTACAATGAGCAGTTCTTC.

This clone was found many times. The chain combines TRBV2 with TRBJ2-3; D is undetermined. Germline loops: CDR1 SNHLY, CDR2 FYNNEI. The CDR3 sequence is 12 residues long. V lost 10 bases, J lost 0 bases, and 8 bases lay in between. The CDR3 sequence: CATSRSTDTQYF. Here the CDR3 DNA reads TGTGCCACCTCTCGAAGCACAGATACGCAGTATTTT.

This clone was seen once. V and J are TRBV4-1 and TRBJ2-5; possibly TRBD1 for D (5 bases). V was cut by 0 bases and J by 5 bases, with 13 bases left in between. Germline V gene lookup returns CDR1 MGHRA and CDR2 YSYEKL. The CDR3 sequence is 15 residues long. In DNA, the CDR3 is TGCGCCAGCAGCCAAGATTCGCAGGGTTGGGAGACCCAGTACTTC. The encoded protein is CASSQDSQGWETQYF.

This sequence joins TRBV5-6 and TRBJ2-7; 7 nucleotides align to TRBD1. CDR1 and CDR2 from the germline V gene are SGHDT and YYEEEE. Losses at the gene ends were 4 bases for V and 6 bases for J; bases not matched to a gene: 10. The CDR3 consists of 14 residues. The CDR3 protein is CASSRRQPGGEQYF. Written as DNA, the CDR3 is TGTGCCAGCAGCCGACGGCAACCAGGGGGCGAGCAGTACTTC.

V is TRBV5-4 and J is TRBJ1-5, with 8 nucleotides matching TRBD1. V shed 1 base and J 5 bases; nucleotides not matched to a gene: 2. This CDR3 is 14 amino acids long. Germline values: CDR1 SGHNT, CDR2 YYREEE (reference sequence). The CDR3 DNA reads as TGTGCCAGCAGCTTGCGGACAGGGCATCAGCCCCAGCATTTT. As protein: CASSLRTGHQPQHF.

This chain uses TRBV6-5 with TRBJ2-7, with 11 positions matching TRBD1. The CDR3 length is 14 residues. Trimming at V came to 2 bases and at J to 5 bases, leaving 2 bases not matched to a gene. Germline V gene data show CDR1 as MNHEY and CDR2 as SVGAGI. This CDR3 is CASSYRDRGNEQYF. For the CDR3, the DNA is TGTGCCAGCAGTTACCGGGACAGGGGGAACGAGCAGTACTTC.